A selection of T cell receptor beta chains follows, all from one sample in a study of blood T cells in healthy people across ages. TCRdb reprocessed the 5' RACE reads with MiXCR, giving one entry per CDR3 protein. Seen here are approximately 810,000 distinct CDR3 sequences, more than 25% observed once, and the top ten hold approximately 15%. The sequenced material came from blood. These receptors were obtained from a woman aged 80 or older in good health. Each CDR3 is given with its conserved first and last residue. D genes are given only for firm matches. A row's size may be missing; if present it is once, few, many or a size class.

clone size | J gene | V gene | D gene | CDR3 DNA | CDR3 protein
- | TRBJ2-1 | TRBV7-2 | - | TGTGCCAGCAGCTTACAGACCCGGGGTGAGCAGTTCTTC | CASSLQTRGEQFF
many | TRBJ1-6 | TRBV29-1 | - | TGCAGCGTTCAGTTGGGGGATTCACCCCTCCACTTT | CSVQLGDSPLHF
- | TRBJ2-7 | TRBV1 | - | TGCACCAGCAGCCGGTCCGACAGGGGGAGCTCCTACGAGCAGTACTTC | CTSSRSDRGSSYEQYF
- | TRBJ2-5 | TRBV19 | - | TGTGCCAGTGCCCAAACCGGGGCCGAGACCCAGTACTTC | CASAQTGAETQYF
- | TRBJ1-2 | TRBV29-1 | - | TGCAGCGTTGAAGAACCGGGTACCGGTGGCTACACCTTC | CSVEEPGTGGYTF
many | TRBJ2-1 | TRBV9 | TRBD2 | TGTGCCAGCAGCGTAAGAAGCGGGGCAAATGAGCAGTTCTTC | CASSVRSGANEQFF
many | TRBJ1-2 | TRBV5-1 | TRBD1 | TGCGCCAGCCTTTGGGCGCCGGGACAGGGGAACTATGGCTACACCTTC | CASLWAPGQGNYGYTF
many | TRBJ2-1 | TRBV20-1 | TRBD2 | TGCAGTGCTAATCGGCAAGGCGGGGGGATCCTAAATGAGCAGTTCTTC | CSANRQGGGILNEQFF
- | TRBJ2-2 | TRBV5-5 | - | TGTGCCAGCAGCTGGGACCCTGCTGGGAACACCGGGGAGCTGTTTTTT | CASSWDPAGNTGELFF
- | TRBJ2-3 | TRBV29-1 | - | TGCAGCGTTGAGGGGGGACGGGGAGGCACAGATACGCAGTATTTT | CSVEGGRGGTDTQYF
few | TRBJ2-5 | TRBV18 | TRBD1 | TGTGCCAGCTCACCTGGGACAGCCGAAGAGACCCAGTACTTC | CASSPGTAEETQYF
- | TRBJ2-4 | TRBV3-1 | - | TGTGCCAGCAGCCAACCCGGAAGGAGGAACATTCAGTACTTC | CASSQPGRRNIQYF
many | TRBJ2-5 | TRBV15 | TRBD1 | TGTGCCACCAGCAAGCATGCGGGACAGGGACAAGAGACCCAGTACTTC | CATSKHAGQGQETQYF
- | TRBJ1-1 | TRBV7-2 | TRBD1 | TGTGCCAGCAGCTTAACCCCAGGGGGGGGGAGTGAAGCTTTCTTT | CASSLTPGGGSEAFF
few | TRBJ2-7 | TRBV20-1 | TRBD2 | TGCAGTGCTGCTACCCCACTAGCGGGGGAGCCCTACGAGCAGTACTTC | CSAATPLAGEPYEQYF
many | TRBJ2-6 | TRBV7-2 | - | TGTGCCAGCAGCTTCTTACAGTCTTCTGGGGCCAACGTCCTGACTTTC | CASSFLQSSGANVLTF
many | TRBJ2-6 | TRBV5-1 | - | TGCGCCAGCAACTCAGGAGTCTCTGGGGCCAACGTCCTGACTTTC | CASNSGVSGANVLTF
- | TRBJ2-2 | TRBV9 | TRBD1 | TGTGCCAGCAGCGTCCGGACAGGGGGAACCGGGGAGCTGTTTTTT | CASSVRTGGTGELFF
- | TRBJ2-5 | TRBV5-1 | TRBD2 | TGCGCCAGCAGCTTAGGCGCTAGCGGGGGAGAGACCCAGTACTTC | CASSLGASGGETQYF
- | TRBJ2-1 | TRBV7-9 | TRBD2 | TGTGCCGGCAACCGGCTAGCGGACTCCTACAATGAGCAGTTCTTC | CAGNRLADSYNEQFF
many | TRBJ2-7 | TRBV28 | - | TGTGCCAGCAGCCCACGGATATCCTACGAGCAGTACTTC | CASSPRISYEQYF
many | TRBJ2-3 | TRBV3-1 | - | TGTGCCAGCAGCCTTAAAGGAGATACGCAGTATTTT | CASSLKGDTQYF
many | TRBJ2-1 | TRBV3-1 | TRBD1 | TGTGCCAGCAGCCAAGGACCGGGACAGGGGGCGGGTGAGCAGTTCTTC | CASSQGPGQGAGEQFF
- | TRBJ2-1 | TRBV3-1 | TRBD2 | TGTGCCAGCAGCCAGGGGGGGTCCGCGGGGGGCTCCTACAATGAGCAGTTCTTC | CASSQGGSAGGSYNEQFF
many | TRBJ2-1 | TRBV7-6 | TRBD1 | TGTGCCAGCAGCTTTGGTCTGGACAGGGAAGCTGAGCAGTTCTTC | CASSFGLDREAEQFF
- | TRBJ1-4 | TRBV6-6 | TRBD1 | TGTGCCAGCAGGCCACACTCCGGGACAGCTGATGAAAAACTGTTTTTT | CASRPHSGTADEKLFF
- | TRBJ1-6 | TRBV7-2 | TRBD1 | TGTGCCAGCACCCCAGAAAACGGACAGGGCAATTCACCCCTCCACTTT | CASTPENGQGNSPLHF
- | TRBJ1-4 | TRBV30 | - | TGTGCCTGGAGTGCGGAGACTCGGATGACGGAACTGTTTTTT | CAWSAETRMTELFF
few | TRBJ1-4 | TRBV7-2 | - | TGTGCCAGCAGCTTGGGGACTTTTGAAAAACTGTTTTTT | CASSLGTFEKLFF
- | TRBJ2-5 | TRBV7-2 | - | TGTGCCAGCAGCTTAGCTTTCGTGGGAGGGGGCCCGACCCAGTACTTC | CASSLAFVGGGPTQYF
- | TRBJ1-4 | TRBV7-8 | - | TGTGCCAGCAGCTTGTACAGGAGTGAAAAACGGTTTTTT | CASSLYRSEKRFF
- | TRBJ2-7 | TRBV20-1 | TRBD2 | TGCAGTGCTAGTCTAGCGGGGGGCTCCTACAATGAGCAGTACTTC | CSASLAGGSYNEQYF
many | TRBJ1-2 | TRBV5-1 | - | TGCGCCAGCAGCTTGGTGTACAGAGATGGCTACACCTTC | CASSLVYRDGYTF
- | TRBJ1-1 | TRBV6-2/TRBV6-3 | - | TGTGCCAGCAGTTTTCAGGGGCAGAACACTGAAGCTTTCTTT | CASSFQGQNTEAFF
- | TRBJ2-5 | TRBV24-1 | - | TGTGCCACCAGTGGCTTACAGGGGAGGGGAGAGACCCAGTACTTC | CATSGLQGRGETQYF
- | TRBJ2-5 | TRBV5-5 | TRBD1 | TGTGCCAGCAGCCGATCCGGACAGGCTACTCGAGAGACCCAGTACTTC | CASSRSGQATRETQYF
- | TRBJ1-2 | TRBV7-8 | - | TGTGCCAGCAGCTCCCACGGGGCCGGGATTGTTGGCTACACCTTC | CASSSHGAGIVGYTF
- | TRBJ2-3 | TRBV10-3 | TRBD2 | TGTGCCATCAGTGAACGGACTAGCGGGAGAGCCGATACGCAGTATTTT | CAISERTSGRADTQYF
many | TRBJ1-2 | TRBV20-1 | - | TGCAGTGCTAGAGGGACGGACTCTTTTAGCTATGGCTACACCTTC | CSARGTDSFSYGYTF
many | TRBJ2-2 | TRBV7-9 | TRBD1 | TGTGCCAGCAGCTATCGGACAGGGGGCCCCGGGGAGCTGTTTTTT | CASSYRTGGPGELFF
- | TRBJ2-5 | TRBV2 | - | TGTGCCAGCAGACCATCGGGGGCGGGGGCTCAAGAGACCCAGTACTTC | CASRPSGAGAQETQYF
- | TRBJ2-1 | TRBV14 | - | TGTGCCAGCAGCCCGTGGGGACACTCGGGTGCTGAGCAGTTCTTC | CASSPWGHSGAEQFF
many | TRBJ2-5 | TRBV7-2 | TRBD2 | TGTGCCAGCAGGAGAGGCGGGGGTCAAGAGACCCAGTACTTC | CASRRGGGQETQYF
- | TRBJ1-4 | TRBV2 | TRBD1 | TGTGCCAGCAACGGGACAGGGATGCTTAATGAAAAACTGTTTTTT | CASNGTGMLNEKLFF
few | TRBJ2-7 | TRBV19 | - | TGTGCCAGTAGTACCCGCCCGGCAGGGTCCTACAATGAGCAGTACTTC | CASSTRPAGSYNEQYF